In this sample, the clone carrying this T cell receptor (beta chain) turned up once. Antigen: not known. The sample comes from a study of Ad26.COV2.S vaccination and SARS-CoV-2 variants. Repertoires were generated with immunoSEQ multiplex PCR, while TCRdb's copy carries only in-frame clones and drops some. Of about 350,000 clones detected, 92% appear once; the ten largest clones hold 3% to 5%. Broader study findings: CD8+ and CD4+ T cells specific for spike reportedly responded with substantial breadth after vaccination. The TCR breadth and depth analyses may have produced an underestimate of total T cell responses. Placebo and vaccine recipients had non-spike TCR breadth that was similar.

The material sequenced was peripheral blood, taken after recovery from COVID-19. This TCR was recovered from a human donor who had recovered from COVID-19.

The CDR3 DNA follows: TGCAGCGTTCGAGACAGCTACCAAGAGACCCAGTACTTC. It encodes CSVRDSYQETQYF. The gene calls are TRBV29-1 and TRBJ2-5, with a weak D call TRBD1 (5 bases). From germline, CDR1 is SQVTM and CDR2 ANQGSEA. V lost 5 bases, J lost 0 bases, and 10 bases lay in between. The CDR3 has 13 amino acids. Together with reference TRBV29-1 and TRBJ2-5, the CDR3 gives the full variable domain: SAVISQKPSRDICQRGTSLTIQCQVDSQVTMMFWYRQQPGQSLTLIATANQGSEATYESGFVIDKFPISRPNLTFSTLTVSNMSPEDSSIYLCSVRDSYQETQYFGPGTRLLVL.